Given below is one T cell receptor beta chain in context. Germline loops: CDR1 MNHEY, CDR2 SMNVEV (reference sequence). This CDR3 is built from 17 residues. This sample was taken from a study of monozygotic twins with inflammatory bowel disease. TCRdb reprocessed the 5' RACE reads; each CDR3 protein has one entry and no DNA is given. Its clone listing holds about 300,000 distinct CDR3 sequences. The V call is TRBV27, the J call TRBJ1-5; TCRdb's assignment of TRBD1 cannot be checked, as there is no DNA. The TCR originated in a human donor with ulcerative colitis or Crohn's disease, or a healthy co-twin of an affected twin (not recorded which). Sample: blood. The CDR3 loop is CASSSIPGTGGNQPQHF.